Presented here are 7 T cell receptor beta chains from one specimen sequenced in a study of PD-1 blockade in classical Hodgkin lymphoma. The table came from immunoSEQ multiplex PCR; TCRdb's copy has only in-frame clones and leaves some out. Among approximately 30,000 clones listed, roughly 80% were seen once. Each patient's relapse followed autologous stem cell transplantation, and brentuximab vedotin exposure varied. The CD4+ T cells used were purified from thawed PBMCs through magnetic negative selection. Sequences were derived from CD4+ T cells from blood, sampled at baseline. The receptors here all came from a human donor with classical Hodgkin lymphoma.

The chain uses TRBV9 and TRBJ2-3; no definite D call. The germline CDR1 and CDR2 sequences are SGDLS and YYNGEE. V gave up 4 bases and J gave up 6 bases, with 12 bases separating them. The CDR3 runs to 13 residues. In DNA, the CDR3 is TGTGCCAGCAGCCCCTATTTACTTGATACGCAGTATTTT. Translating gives CASSPYLLDTQYF.

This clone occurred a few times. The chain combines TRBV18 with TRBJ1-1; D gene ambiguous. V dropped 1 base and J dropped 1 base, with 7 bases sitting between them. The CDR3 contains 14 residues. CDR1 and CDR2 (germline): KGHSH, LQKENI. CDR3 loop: CASSPLDENTEAFF. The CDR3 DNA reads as TGTGCCAGCTCACCACTCGACGAGAACACTGAAGCTTTCTTT.

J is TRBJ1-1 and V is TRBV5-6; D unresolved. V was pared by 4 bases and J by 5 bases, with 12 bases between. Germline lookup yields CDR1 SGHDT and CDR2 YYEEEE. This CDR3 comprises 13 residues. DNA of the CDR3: TGTGCCAGCAGCGGTCCGGGCTTGACTGAAGCTTTCTTT. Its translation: CASSGPGLTEAFF.

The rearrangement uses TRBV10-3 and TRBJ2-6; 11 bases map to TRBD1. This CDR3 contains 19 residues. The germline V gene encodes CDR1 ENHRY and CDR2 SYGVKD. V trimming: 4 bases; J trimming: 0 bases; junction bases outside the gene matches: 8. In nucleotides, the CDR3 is TGTGCCATCAGTGTCTGGACAGGGGGCCTCGTCTCTGGGGCCAACGTCCTGACTTTC. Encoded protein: CAISVWTGGLVSGANVLTF.

The chain's CDR3 is CSVQRQGLTEAFF. CDR3 nucleotides: TGCAGCGTTCAGAGACAGGGGTTAACTGAAGCTTTCTTT. The chain combines TRBV29-1 with TRBJ1-1, with 8 bases that match TRBD1. Per the germline V gene, CDR1 is SQVTM and CDR2 is ANQGSEA. V gave up 5 bases and J gave up 5 bases; unmatched junction bases: 7. This CDR3 has 13 amino acids.

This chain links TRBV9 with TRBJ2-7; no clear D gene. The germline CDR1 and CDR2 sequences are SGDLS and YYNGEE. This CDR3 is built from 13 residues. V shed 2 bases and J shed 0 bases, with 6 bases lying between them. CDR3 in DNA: TGTGCCAGCAGCGTCCTCGGCTCCTACGAGCAGTACTTC. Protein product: CASSVLGSYEQYF.

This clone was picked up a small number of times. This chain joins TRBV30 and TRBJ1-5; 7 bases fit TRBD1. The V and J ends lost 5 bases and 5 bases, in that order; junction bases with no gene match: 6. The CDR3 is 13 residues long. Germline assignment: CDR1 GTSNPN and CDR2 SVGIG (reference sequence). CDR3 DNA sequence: TGTGCCTGGGCGCGACAGGGAGATCAGCCCCAGCATTTT. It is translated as CAWARQGDQPQHF.